This T cell receptor beta chain was captured in a study of shared clonotypes between healthy human individuals. This clone is a singleton in its sample. The method was immunoSEQ multiplex PCR; TCRdb's version includes in-frame clones alone and lacks a portion of them. Among around 1,000,000 clones listed, 60% to 80% were seen once. This CDR3 has 15 residues. The V and J genes are TRBV21-1 and TRBJ2-7; TRBD2 was called by the table and not checked on the DNA. TRBV21-1 is a pseudogene segment. The TCR comes from a man aged 18 to 35 in good health. Some clones in this sample may be carry-over from other donors' samples. What was sequenced was memory CD4+ T cells from PBMCs. Subset in this sample: CD45RA-negative fraction. The CDR3 DNA reads TGTGCCAGCAGCAAGCCTAGCGGGATCTCCTACGAGCAGTACTTC. Its protein is CASSKPSGISYEQYF.